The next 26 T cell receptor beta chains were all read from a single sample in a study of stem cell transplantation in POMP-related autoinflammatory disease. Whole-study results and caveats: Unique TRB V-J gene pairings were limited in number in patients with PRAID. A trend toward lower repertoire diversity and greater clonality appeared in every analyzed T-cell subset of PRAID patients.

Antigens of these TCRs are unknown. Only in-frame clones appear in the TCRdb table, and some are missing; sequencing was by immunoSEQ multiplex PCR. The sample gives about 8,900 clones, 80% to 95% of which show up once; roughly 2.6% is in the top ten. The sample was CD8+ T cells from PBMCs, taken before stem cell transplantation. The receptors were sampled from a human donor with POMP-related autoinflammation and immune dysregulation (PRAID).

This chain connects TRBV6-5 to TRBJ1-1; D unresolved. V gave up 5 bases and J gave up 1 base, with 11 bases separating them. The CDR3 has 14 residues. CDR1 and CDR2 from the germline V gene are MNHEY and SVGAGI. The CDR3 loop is CASSRDTRNTEAFF. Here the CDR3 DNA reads TGTGCCAGCAGTCGAGACACGCGGAACACTGAAGCTTTCTTT.

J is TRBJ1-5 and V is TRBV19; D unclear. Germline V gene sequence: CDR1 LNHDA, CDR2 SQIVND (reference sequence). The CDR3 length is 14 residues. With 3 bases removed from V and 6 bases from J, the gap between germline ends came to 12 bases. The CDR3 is CASSMAGLTQPQHF. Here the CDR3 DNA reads TGTGCCAGTAGTATGGCGGGGTTGACTCAGCCCCAGCATTTT.

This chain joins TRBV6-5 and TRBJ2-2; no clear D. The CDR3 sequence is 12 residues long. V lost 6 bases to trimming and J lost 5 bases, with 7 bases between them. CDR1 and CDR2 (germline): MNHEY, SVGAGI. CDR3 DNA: TGTGCCAGCAGCTGGCGGACCGGGGAGCTGTTTTTT. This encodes CASSWRTGELFF.

For the CDR3, the DNA is TGTGCCAGCAGCCTAGGGCTATTGAACACTGAAGCTTTCTTT. Translation: CASSLGLLNTEAFF. J is TRBJ1-1 and V is TRBV2; D ambiguous. This CDR3 contains 14 residues. The V end was cut by 6 bases, the J end by 0 bases, with 11 bases between. Germline V lookup: CDR1 SNHLY, CDR2 FYNNEI.

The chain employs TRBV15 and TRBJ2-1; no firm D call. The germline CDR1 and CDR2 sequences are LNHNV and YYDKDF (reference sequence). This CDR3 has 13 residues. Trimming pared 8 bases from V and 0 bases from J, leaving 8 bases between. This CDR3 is CATAGSSYNEQFF. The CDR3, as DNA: TGTGCCACCGCCGGAAGCTCCTACAATGAGCAGTTCTTC.

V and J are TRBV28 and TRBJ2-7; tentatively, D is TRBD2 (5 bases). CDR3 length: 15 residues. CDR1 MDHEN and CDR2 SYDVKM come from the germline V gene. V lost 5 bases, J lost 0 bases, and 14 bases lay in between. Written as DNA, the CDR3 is TGTGCCAGCAGTCCCGGGGTCCCACTCTCCTACGAGCAGTACTTC. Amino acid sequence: CASSPGVPLSYEQYF.

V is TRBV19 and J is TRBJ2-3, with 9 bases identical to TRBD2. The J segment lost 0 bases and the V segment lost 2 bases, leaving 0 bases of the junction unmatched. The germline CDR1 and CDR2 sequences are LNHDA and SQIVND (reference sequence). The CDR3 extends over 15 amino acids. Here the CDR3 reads CASSITSGSTDTQYF. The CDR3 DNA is TGTGCCAGTAGTATAACTAGCGGGAGCACAGATACGCAGTATTTT.

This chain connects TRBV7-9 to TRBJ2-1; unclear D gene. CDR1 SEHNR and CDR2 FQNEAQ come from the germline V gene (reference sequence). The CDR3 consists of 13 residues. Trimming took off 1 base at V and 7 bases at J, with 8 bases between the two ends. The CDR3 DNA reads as TGTGCCAGCAGCTTAGTGAGGTCGAATGAGCAGTTCTTC. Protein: CASSLVRSNEQFF.

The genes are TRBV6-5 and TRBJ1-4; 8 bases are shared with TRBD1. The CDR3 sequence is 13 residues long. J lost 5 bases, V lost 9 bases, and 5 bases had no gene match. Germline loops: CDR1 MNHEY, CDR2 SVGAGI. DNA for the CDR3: TGTGCCAGTCCGGACAGGGCGAATGAAAAACTGTTTTTT. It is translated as CASPDRANEKLFF.

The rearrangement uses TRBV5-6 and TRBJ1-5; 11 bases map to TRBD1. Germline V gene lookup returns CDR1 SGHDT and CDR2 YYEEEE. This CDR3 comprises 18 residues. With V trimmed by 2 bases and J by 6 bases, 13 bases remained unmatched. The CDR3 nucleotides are TGTGCCAGCAGCTTTTGGACAGGGGGCTTGGTAGATCGTCAGCCCCAGCATTTT. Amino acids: CASSFWTGGLVDRQPQHF.

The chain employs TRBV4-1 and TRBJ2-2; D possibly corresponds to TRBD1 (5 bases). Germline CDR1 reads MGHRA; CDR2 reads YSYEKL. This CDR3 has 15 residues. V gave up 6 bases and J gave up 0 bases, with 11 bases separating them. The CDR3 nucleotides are TGCGCCAGCAGAGCGACAGAGACGAACACCGGGGAGCTGTTTTTT. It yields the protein CASRATETNTGELFF.

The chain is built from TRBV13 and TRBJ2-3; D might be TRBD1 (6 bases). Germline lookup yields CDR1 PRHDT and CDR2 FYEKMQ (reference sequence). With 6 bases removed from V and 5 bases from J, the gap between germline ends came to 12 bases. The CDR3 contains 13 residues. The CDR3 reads CASRTGRGDTQYF. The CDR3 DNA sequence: TGTGCCAGCAGAACAGGGAGAGGAGATACGCAGTATTTT.

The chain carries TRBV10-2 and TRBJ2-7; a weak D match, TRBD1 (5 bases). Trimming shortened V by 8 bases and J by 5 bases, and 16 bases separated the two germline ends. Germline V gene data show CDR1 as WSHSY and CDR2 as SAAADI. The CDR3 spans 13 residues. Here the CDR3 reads CASEDTNSHEQYF. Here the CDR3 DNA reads TGCGCCAGCGAGGACACGAATAGCCACGAGCAGTACTTC.

Here the CDR3 reads CASSPKTSYEQYF. The CDR3 DNA is TGTGCCAGCAGCCCGAAGACCTCCTACGAGCAGTACTTC. V is TRBV2 and J is TRBJ2-7, with no clear D. The V gene lost 6 bases and the J gene lost 0 bases, with 9 bases spanning the gap. The length of the CDR3 is 13 residues. The germline V gene encodes CDR1 SNHLY and CDR2 FYNNEI.

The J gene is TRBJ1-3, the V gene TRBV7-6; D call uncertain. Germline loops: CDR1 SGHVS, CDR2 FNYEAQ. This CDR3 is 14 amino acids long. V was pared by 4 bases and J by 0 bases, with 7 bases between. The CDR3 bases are TGTGCCAGCAGCTCCTACAGCTCTGGAAACACCATATATTTT. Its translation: CASSSYSSGNTIYF.

CDR3 sequence: CASSGDYYEQYF. As DNA, the CDR3 is TGTGCCAGCTCGGGGGATTACTACGAGCAGTACTTC. V and J are TRBV11-2 and TRBJ2-7, with D tentatively TRBD2 (6 bases). The germline V and J ends were trimmed by 8 bases and 3 bases, with 11 bases remaining between them. The CDR3 runs to 12 residues. Germline V lookup: CDR1 SGHAT, CDR2 FQNNGV.

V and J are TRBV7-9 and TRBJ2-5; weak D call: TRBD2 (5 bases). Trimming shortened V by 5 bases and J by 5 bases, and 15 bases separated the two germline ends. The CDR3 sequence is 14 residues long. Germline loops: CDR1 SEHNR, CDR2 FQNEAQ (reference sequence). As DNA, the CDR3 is TGTGCCAGCAGCCTACAACGGGGATCTGAGACCCAGTACTTC. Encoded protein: CASSLQRGSETQYF.

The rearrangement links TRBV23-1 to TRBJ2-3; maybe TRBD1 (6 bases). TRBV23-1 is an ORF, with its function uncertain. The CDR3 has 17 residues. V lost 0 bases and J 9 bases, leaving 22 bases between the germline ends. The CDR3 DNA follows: TGCGCCAGCAGTCAATCCGGGACACTAATATTACACGACACGCAGTATTTT. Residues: CASSQSGTLILHDTQYF.

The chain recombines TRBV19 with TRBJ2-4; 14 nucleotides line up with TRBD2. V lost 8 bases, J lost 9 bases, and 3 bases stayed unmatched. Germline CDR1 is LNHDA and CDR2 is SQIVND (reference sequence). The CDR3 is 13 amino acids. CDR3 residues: CASGLAGGGIQYF. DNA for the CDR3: TGTGCCAGTGGACTAGCGGGGGGCGGCATTCAGTACTTC. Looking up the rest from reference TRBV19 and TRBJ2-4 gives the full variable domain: DGGITQSPKYLFRKEGQNVTLSCEQNLNHDAMYWYRQDPGQGLRLIYYSQIVNDFQKGDIAEGYSVSREKKESFPLTVTSAQKNPTAFYLCASGLAGGGIQYFGAGTRLSVL.

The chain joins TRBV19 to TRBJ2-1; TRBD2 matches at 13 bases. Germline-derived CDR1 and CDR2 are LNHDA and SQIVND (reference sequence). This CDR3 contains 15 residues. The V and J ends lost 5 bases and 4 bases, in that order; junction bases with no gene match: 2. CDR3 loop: CASSSTSGGYNEQFF. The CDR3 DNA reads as TGTGCCAGTAGTTCGACTAGCGGGGGGTACAATGAGCAGTTCTTC. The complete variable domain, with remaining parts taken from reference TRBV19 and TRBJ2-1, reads DGGITQSPKYLFRKEGQNVTLSCEQNLNHDAMYWYRQDPGQGLRLIYYSQIVNDFQKGDIAEGYSVSREKKESFPLTVTSAQKNPTAFYLCASSSTSGGYNEQFFGPGTRLTVL.

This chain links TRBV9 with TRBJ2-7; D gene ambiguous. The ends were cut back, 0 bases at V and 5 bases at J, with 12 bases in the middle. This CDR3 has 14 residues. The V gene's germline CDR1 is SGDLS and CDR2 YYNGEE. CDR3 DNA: TGTGCCAGCAGCGTAGATGGTAGGAACGACGAGCAGTACTTC. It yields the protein CASSVDGRNDEQYF.

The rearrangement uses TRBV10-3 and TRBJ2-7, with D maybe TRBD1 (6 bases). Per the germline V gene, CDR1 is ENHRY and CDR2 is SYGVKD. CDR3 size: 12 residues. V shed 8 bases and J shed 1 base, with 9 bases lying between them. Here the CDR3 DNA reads TGTGCCATCGGAGGACAGTCCTACGAGCAGTACTTC. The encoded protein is CAIGGQSYEQYF.

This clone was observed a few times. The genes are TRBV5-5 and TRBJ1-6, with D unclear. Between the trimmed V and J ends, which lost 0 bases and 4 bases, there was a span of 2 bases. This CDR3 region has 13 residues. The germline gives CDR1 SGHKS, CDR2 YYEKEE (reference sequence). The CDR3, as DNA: TGTGCCAGCAGCTTGGGGTATAATTCACCCCTCCACTTT. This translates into CASSLGYNSPLHF.

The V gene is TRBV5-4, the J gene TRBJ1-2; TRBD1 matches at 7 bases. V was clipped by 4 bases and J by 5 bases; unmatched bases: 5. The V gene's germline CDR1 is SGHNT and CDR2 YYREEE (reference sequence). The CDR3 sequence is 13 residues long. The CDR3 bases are TGTGCCAGCAGCCCCCTGACAGGGTATGGCTACACCTTC. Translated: CASSPLTGYGYTF. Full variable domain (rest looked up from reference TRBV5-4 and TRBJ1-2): ETGVTQSPTHLIKTRGQQVTLRCSSQSGHNTVSWYQQALGQGPQFIFQYYREEENGRGNFPPRFSGLQFPNYSSELNVNALELDDSALYLCASSPLTGYGYTFGSGTRLTVV.

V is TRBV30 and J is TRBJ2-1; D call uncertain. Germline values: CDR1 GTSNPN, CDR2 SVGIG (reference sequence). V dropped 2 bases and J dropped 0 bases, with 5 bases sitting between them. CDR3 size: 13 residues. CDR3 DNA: TGTGCCTGGAGTTTTAGCTCCTACAATGAGCAGTTCTTC. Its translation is CAWSFSSYNEQFF.

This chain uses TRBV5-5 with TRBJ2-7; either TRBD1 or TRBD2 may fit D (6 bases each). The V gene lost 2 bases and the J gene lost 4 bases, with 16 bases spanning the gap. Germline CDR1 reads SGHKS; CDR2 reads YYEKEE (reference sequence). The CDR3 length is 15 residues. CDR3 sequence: CASSFGGGPEYEQYF. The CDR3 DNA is TGTGCCAGCAGCTTCGGGGGCGGGCCGGAGTACGAGCAGTACTTC.